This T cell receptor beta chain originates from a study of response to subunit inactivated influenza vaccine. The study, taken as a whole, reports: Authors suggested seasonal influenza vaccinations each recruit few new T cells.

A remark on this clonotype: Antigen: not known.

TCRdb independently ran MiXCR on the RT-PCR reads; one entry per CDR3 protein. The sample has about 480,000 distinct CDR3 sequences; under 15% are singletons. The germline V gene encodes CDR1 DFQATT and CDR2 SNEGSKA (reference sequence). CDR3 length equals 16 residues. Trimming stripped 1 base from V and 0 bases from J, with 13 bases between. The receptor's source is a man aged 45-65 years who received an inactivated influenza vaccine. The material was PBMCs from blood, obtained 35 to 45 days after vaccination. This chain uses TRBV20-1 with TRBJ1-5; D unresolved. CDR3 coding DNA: TGCAGTGCTAGAGCCCTGCGGGGAGATAGCAATCAGCCCCAGCATTTT. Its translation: CSARALRGDSNQPQHF.